Presented here are 20 T cell receptor beta chains from one specimen sequenced in a study of blood T cells in healthy people across ages. A second PCR of 7 to 11 cycles used a sample-barcoded 5' primer and a J-beta primer mix. Using its own MiXCR run on the 5' RACE reads, TCRdb lists one record per CDR3 protein. The sample shows more than 750,000 distinct CDR3 sequences, about 27% of them seen only once. These records were also assigned to another study, of T cells of mothers and their children.

Sequenced: blood. These receptors were collected from a woman in her thirties or forties in good health.

Turning to this clonotype: A single base separates this from a much larger clone, so it may be a read error. The chain is built from TRBV4-2 and TRBJ2-5; a possible D gene is TRBD2 (5 bases). The CDR3 is 17 amino acids. CDR1 and CDR2 (germline): LGHNA, YNFKEQ. Trimming removed 0 bases from V and 11 bases from J, with 25 bases in between. The CDR3 is CASSQEALAFSYNEQYF. In nucleotides, the CDR3 is TGTGCCAGCAGCCAAGAAGCCCTAGCTTTCTCCTACAATGAGCAGTACTTC.

This clonotype came up a few times. The chain uses TRBV7-6 and TRBJ1-2, with 12 nucleotides matching TRBD1. CDR3 length equals 17 residues. The germline gives CDR1 SGHVS, CDR2 FNYEAQ. Trimming took 4 bases from V and 4 from J; bases not matched to a gene: 10. The CDR3 is CASSSSYRDRGLYGYTF. DNA of the CDR3: TGTGCCAGCAGCTCGTCCTACCGGGACAGGGGGCTCTATGGCTACACCTTC.

This clonotype was counted only a few times. A read error may explain this, as a much larger clone is one base away. The chain has TRBV29-1 and TRBJ2-7; maybe TRBD2 (7 bases). The V end lost 2 bases, the J end lost 7 bases, and 21 bases lay between the germline ends. The germline V gene encodes CDR1 SQVTM and CDR2 ANQGSEA. The CDR3 runs to 15 residues. CDR3 protein: CSVESTSYWDNEQYF. CDR3 nucleotides: TGCAGCGTTGAATCGACTAGCTATTGGGACAATGAGCAGTACTTC.

The gene calls are TRBV10-3 and TRBJ2-3; the match to TRBD1 covers 8 bases. The V gene end was trimmed by 7 bases and the J gene end by 3 bases; junction bases not matched to a gene: 12. Germline assignment: CDR1 ENHRY and CDR2 SYGVKD. This CDR3 spans 16 amino acids. In nucleotides, the CDR3 is TGTGCCATCAATACAGCGGACAGGGTGGTGACAGATACGCAGTATTTT. Translating it yields CAINTADRVVTDTQYF.

The J gene is TRBJ2-7, the V gene TRBV7-8; 7 nucleotides agree with TRBD1. V lost 5 bases, J lost 0 bases, and 7 bases stayed unmatched. This CDR3 has 15 amino acids. Germline CDR1 and CDR2: SGHVS and FQNEAQ. CDR3 sequence (DNA): TGTGCCAGCAGCCCTTGGACAGGTCCCTCCTACGAGCAGTACTTC. It codes for CASSPWTGPSYEQYF. Full variable domain (outside the CDR3, taken from reference TRBV7-8 and TRBJ2-7): GAGVSQSPRYKVAKRGQDVALRCDPISGHVSLFWYQQALGQGPEFLTYFQNEAQLDKSGLPSDRFFAERPEGSVSTLKIQRTQQEDSAVYLCASSPWTGPSYEQYFGPGTRLTVT.

A word on this clonotype: The junction shows a germline mismatch at one end, possibly a read error. The rearrangement links TRBV27 to TRBJ2-7; D unresolved. This CDR3 has 13 residues. Germline loops: CDR1 MNHEY, CDR2 SMNVEV (reference sequence). The CDR3, as DNA: TGTGCCAGCAGTCTCGGGTCTGCCTACGAGCAGGACTTC. This encodes CASSLGSAYEQDF.

DNA for the CDR3: TGCAGTGCTAGAGATCCCGGGACTAGAAACAATGAGCAGTACTTC. This translates into CSARDPGTRNNEQYF. The chain joins TRBV20-1 to TRBJ2-7; 8 bases line up with TRBD2. Germline V gene lookup returns CDR1 DFQATT and CDR2 SNEGSKA (reference sequence). V lost 0 bases, J lost 7 bases, and 11 bases stayed unmatched. CDR3 length equals 15 residues.

This rearrangement joins TRBV5-6 to TRBJ1-1; D might be TRBD1 (5 bases). The germline V and J ends were trimmed by 2 bases and 7 bases, with 12 bases remaining between them. From germline, CDR1 is SGHDT and CDR2 YYEEEE. This CDR3 is built from 13 residues. CDR3 sequence: CASSFVQGNEAFF. The CDR3 DNA sequence: TGTGCCAGCAGCTTCGTCCAGGGAAATGAAGCTTTCTTT.

This clonotype was counted at least ten times. This chain links TRBV29-1 with TRBJ2-7, with no clear D. CDR1 is SQVTM, CDR2 ANQGSEA, per germline. Trimming took 6 bases from V and 4 from J, leaving 7 bases between them. The CDR3 runs to 10 residues. DNA of the CDR3: TGCAGCGTGTTATCTTACGAGCAGTACTTC. This sequence encodes CSVLSYEQYF.

The count of this clonotype is one. The genes are TRBV9 and TRBJ1-2; TRBD1 aligns across 10 bases. CDR3 length equals 16 residues. Germline CDR1 reads SGDLS; CDR2 reads YYNGEE. Unmatched junction bases numbered 6, after V lost 0 bases and J lost 4 bases. The CDR3 DNA is TGTGCCAGCAGCGTAGATGACAGGGGGCTGTTCTATGGCTACACCTTC. It encodes CASSVDDRGLFYGYTF.

This clonotype was observed a single time. This could be a read error, since a much larger clone is one nucleotide away. This chain uses TRBV6-6 with TRBJ2-7; D gene unclear. The CDR3 sequence is 13 residues long. Looked up from germline, CDR1 is MNHNY and CDR2 is SVGAGI (reference sequence). V was clipped by 8 bases and J by 5 bases, with 16 bases between them. As DNA, the CDR3 is TGTGCCAGCGGTTTAAACGGCATCAACGAGCAGTACTTC. Amino acids: CASGLNGINEQYF.

In its sample, this clonotype was seen many times. V is TRBV11-2 and J is TRBJ1-2; 9 bases are shared with TRBD1. Trimming took 5 bases from V and 3 from J; bases not matched to a gene: 16. In germline, CDR1 is SGHAT, CDR2 FQNNGV. The CDR3 has 18 amino acids. The CDR3 here is CASSDARDRVYRDYGYTF. The CDR3 nucleotides read TGTGCCAGCAGCGACGCTCGGGACAGGGTCTATAGAGACTATGGCTACACCTTC.

This clonotype was observed many times. This sequence joins TRBV5-1 and TRBJ1-6; D possibly corresponds to TRBD1 (6 bases). Trimming cost V 5 bases and J 7 bases, with 13 bases left between them. CDR1 and CDR2 from the germline V gene are SGHRS and YFSETQ. The length of the CDR3 is 14 residues. Written as DNA, the CDR3 is TGCGCCAGCAGTTCCGGGACACCGAATTCACCCCTCCACTTT. Protein product: CASSSGTPNSPLHF.

This clonotype was seen a handful of times. The chain combines TRBV6-5 with TRBJ1-2, with unresolved D. With 5 bases removed from V and 7 bases from J, the gap between germline ends came to 14 bases. Germline CDR1 is MNHEY and CDR2 is SVGAGI. The CDR3 sequence is 13 residues long. The CDR3 here is CASSLAVESGYTF. The CDR3 DNA sequence: TGTGCCAGCAGTCTGGCGGTGGAGTCTGGCTACACCTTC.

CDR3 protein: CASSIWGGQGAQHF. CDR3 nucleotides: TGTGCCAGTAGTATTTGGGGCGGCCAGGGAGCCCAGCATTTT. V is TRBV19 and J is TRBJ1-5, with D possibly being TRBD1 (5 bases). Germline-derived CDR1 and CDR2 are LNHDA and SQIVND (reference sequence). V lost 3 bases and J lost 11, with 17 bases in between. There are 14 residues in the CDR3.

The chain carries TRBV5-1 and TRBJ2-1; D not resolved. The V end was cut by 0 bases, the J end by 8 bases, with 12 bases between. Germline V CDR1 and CDR2: SGHRS, YFSETQ. CDR3 length: 14 amino acids. The CDR3 DNA is TGCGCCAGCAGCTTGGAACTCTTACGGGATGAGCAGTTCTTC. Translation: CASSLELLRDEQFF.

The chain is built from TRBV27 and TRBJ2-7; D possibly corresponds to TRBD1 (6 bases). Trimming took 5 bases from V and 0 from J, leaving 17 bases between them. Germline V gives CDR1 MNHEY, CDR2 SMNVEV (reference sequence). This CDR3 region has 16 residues. The CDR3 bases are TGTGCCAGCAGTCCAATACAGGGCCCTCGCTCCTACGAGCAGTACTTC. It specifies CASSPIQGPRSYEQYF.

This clonotype has more than one count but fewer than ten. The chain employs TRBV25-1 and TRBJ1-2, with D hard to call. Germline lookup yields CDR1 MGHDK and CDR2 SYGVNS. The CDR3 totals 15 residues. V lost 3 bases and J lost 6, with 17 bases in between. CDR3 amino acids: CASSDIGPGLDGYTF. CDR3 DNA sequence: TGTGCCAGCAGTGACATTGGACCAGGATTGGATGGCTACACCTTC.

This clonotype was detected many times. CDR3 protein: CASSGGGRLQETQYF. CDR3 DNA sequence: TGTGCCAGCAGCGGGGGCGGCCGACTACAAGAGACCCAGTACTTC. This chain connects TRBV9 to TRBJ2-5; the D call may be TRBD1 or TRBD2 (5 bases each). Trimming shortened V by 3 bases and J by 2 bases, and 14 bases separated the two germline ends. The CDR3 contains 15 residues. The germline gives CDR1 SGDLS, CDR2 YYNGEE.

This clonotype was picked up a small number of times. The chain is built from TRBV7-8 and TRBJ2-1; 15 nucleotides align to TRBD2. This CDR3 has 19 residues. Germline trimming cut 5 bases from V and 3 bases from J; bases unmatched to any gene: 11. CDR1 SGHVS and CDR2 FQNEAQ come from the germline V gene. The DNA for the CDR3 is TGTGCCAGCAGCCCCCTGGGACTAGCGGGGGGCACCTTCTACAATGAGCAGTTCTTC. Protein: CASSPLGLAGGTFYNEQFF.